This TCR beta chain was profiled in a study of beta chain features in type 1 diabetes (dated by TCRdb to 2017 to 2018). Background for the entire study: Patients and healthy donors did not differ in mean age, gender distribution, total cell number or subset yield. A total of approximately 99,000,000 sorted cells were examined across all samples, and RNA yield correlated strongly with the number of cells per subset. The study compared the TCRB repertoires of sorted circulating CD4+ T cell subsets in recently diagnosed type 1 diabetes patients with those in matched healthy donors. Regulatory and stem cell-like memory subsets were obtained from only 8 patients and roughly eight healthy donors, while naive and central memory subsets were obtained from all 28 donors. Here is what the overall study found, with its caveats: Naive, central memory and regulatory TCRB repertoires appeared to be more similar among patients than among healthy donors. Because the HLA sub-analyses included only small numbers of individuals, any influence of HLA type on TCRB rearrangement was left unresolved. Because cDNA was sequenced instead of genomic DNA, activated cells with high expression could be over-represented, although the groups did not differ in activation or CD3 levels. PCR may preferentially amplify shorter templates, but because patient and control samples were amplified and corrected together, any resulting skew would affect both groups equally. At VDJ recombination sites, type 1 diabetes patients had fewer insertions and more deleted nucleotides, which implies abnormalities in thymic rearrangement. Type 1 diabetes patients showed a moderate but significant shortening of TCRB CDR3 length in all four CD4+ subsets.

The entire isolated RNA was reverse transcribed using the High Capacity cDNA Reverse Transcription Kit, and thus expressed TCRB transcripts were sequenced. Deep immunoSEQ sequencing was applied to naive, central memory and regulatory T cell samples, giving an average of approximately 3.8 million total reads per sample. Sorted cells were lysed in RLT buffer, and RNA was extracted using DNase-treated RNeasy Micro or Mini kits according to cell number. Each cell subset was processed on its own to prevent cross-contamination, while patient and healthy donor samples were processed together. TCRB sequences were amplified from cDNA with the immunoSEQ multiplex PCR, producing 87-bp fragments spanning the CDR3 region. Amplicons were sequenced on the Illumina HiSeq platform. The original methods were these. Synthetic template baselines were used to correct PCR bias computationally, reads within Hamming distance 2 were collapsed together, and singletons that could not be merged were discarded. By aligning reads against IMGT, V, D and J genes, CDR3 length, and insertions or deletions at six rearrangement sites were assigned. Within each subset, clonotype counts were normalized to the number of sorted cells before true diversity and Gini coefficients were calculated with the tcR R package. Repertoire sharing was quantified using the overlap coefficient calculated on TCRB nucleotide sequences. Sourced from immuneACCESS, this table was stored by TCRdb with only in-frame sequences that have V and J called. A share of the clones is absent; for the studies checked, an unresolved V gene accounts for under half, and the remainder has no known explanation. D and trimming were read from the DNA, whereas the V and J calls and clone size are those reported in that table. A total of 130,000 to 150,000 clones appear in this sample, around 50% of them only once. Approximately 0.4% of the sample belongs to the ten largest clones.

A single peripheral blood draw of about 116 mL on average was collected from each donor into heparinised tubes. Naive, central memory, regulatory and stem cell-like memory CD4+ T cells were sorted on a BD FACSAria II using a panel including CD45RO, CCR7, CD25, CD127, CD95 and CD27. Every sorted population had a purity above 95%. PBMCs were separated immediately by Lymphoprep density gradient centrifugation and were stained directly, without being cultured. So that batch effects would be minimized, each experiment stained and sorted samples in pairs, pairing one healthy donor with one patient. Via the germline V gene, CDR1 is SQVTM and CDR2 ANQGSEA. The CDR3 covers 12 residues, taking in both the cysteine and the phenylalanine. The retained sequence is limited to the CDR3, 36 bases, with the frame set at the first base. V is pared back by 6 bases and J by 5 bases, with 13 bases lying between the germline termini.

Regarding this clone: Its antigen remains undetermined. No much larger clonotype is one base removed from it; base qualities were not supplied.

Material for sequencing was Tregs from blood. In the paper's terms, the cell subset or site label means: regulatory CD4+ T cells. The receptor chain draws on TRBV29-1 and TRBJ1-1; the D region possibly corresponds to TRBD1 (6 bases align). The receptor was derived from a man younger than 35 in good health. For the CDR3, the sequence is CSVSNRDTEAFF. Read as DNA, the sequence is TGCAGCGTGTCCAACAGGGATACTGAAGCTTTCTTT.